Following are 32 T cell receptor beta chains from one sample sequenced in a study of tumor-infiltrating lymphocytes in primary liver carcinoma. Co-extracted RNA and DNA came from about 19-30 mg of unsorted bulk tissue. Total RNA amounting to about 520 ng was the source from which TCR beta cDNA was made with a constant-region primer. Slightly modified ARM-PCR with three nested multiplex PCR rounds yielded TCR beta libraries. For around 11 cycles apiece, the opening two PCR rounds ran with TRBV1-TRBV30 forward primers and a C-beta reverse primer. TCRdb re-called the multiplex PCR reads with MiXCR, one entry per CDR3 protein. This table holds 90,000 to 110,000 distinct CDR3 sequences, around 80% found once. The sequenced material came from liver tumor tissue from sampling region 3. Subset meaning: tumor region T3, left-lateral pole. Source of these receptors: a man between 40 and 49 years old with primary liver carcinoma and hepatitis B virus infection.

Points on this clonotype: No conserved phenylalanine or tryptophan ends this CDR3, so it is likely a read error. V usage is TRBV6-2 or TRBV6-3 and J usage is TRBJ1-5; D remains unclear. The CDR3 covers 15 residues. Trimming removed 7 bases at V and 3 bases at J, with 16 bases between. Germline CDR1 reads MNHEY; CDR2 reads SVGEGT. The CDR3 DNA reads as TGTGCCAGCACCCTCACGCGGGGTCACAATCAGCCCCAGCATCTT. Its translation is CASTLTRGHNQPQHL.

Comments on this clonotype: One end of the junction does not line up with germline, which may come from a read error. This chain connects TRBV6-6 to TRBJ2-5; D possibly corresponds to TRBD2 (6 bases). The CDR3 sequence is 14 residues long. The germline V gene has CDR1 MNHNY and CDR2 SVGAGI (reference sequence). This chain's CDR3 is CAISYSGDSGTQYF. The CDR3 DNA reads as TGTGCCATCAGTTACTCTGGGGACTCGGGGACCCAGTACTTC.

The DNA for the CDR3 is TGCAGCGTTGAGGAATGGGACATGGGAGTAAACGAGCAGTACTTC. It encodes CSVEEWDMGVNEQYF. The chain recombines TRBV29-1 with TRBJ2-7; D might be TRBD1 (6 bases). V lost 3 bases, J lost 5 bases, and 20 bases lay in between. Germline loops: CDR1 SQVTM, CDR2 ANQGSEA. The CDR3 covers 15 residues.

In the case of this clonotype: An end of the junction differs from the germline gene, which may be a read error. The chain employs TRBV5-1 and TRBJ2-3, with D possibly being TRBD2 (5 bases). The CDR3 extends over 16 amino acids. Per the germline V gene, CDR1 is SGHRS and CDR2 is YFSETQ. The chain's CDR3 is CASSLNGMASTDTQYF. The DNA of the CDR3 is TGCGCCAGCAGCTTGAACGGGATGGCCAGCACGGATACGCAGTATTTT.

J is TRBJ2-5 and V is TRBV6-5; D possibly corresponds to TRBD1 (6 bases). Trimming cost V 7 bases and J 2 bases, with 14 bases left between them. The V gene's germline CDR1 is MNHEY and CDR2 SVGAGI. This CDR3 has 14 amino acids. CDR3: CASIFGQRQETQYF. CDR3 sequence (DNA): TGTGCCAGCATTTTCGGACAGAGGCAAGAGACCCAGTACTTC.

The genes are TRBV7-9 and TRBJ1-1; 11 bases align to TRBD1. After removal of 6 bases from V and 4 bases from J, the junction contained 10 bases not matched to a gene. Germline CDR1 SEHNR, CDR2 FQNEAQ (reference sequence). This CDR3 has 16 amino acids. The CDR3 spells CASSPWGTGGITEAFF. CDR3 DNA: TGTGCCAGCAGTCCCTGGGGGACAGGGGGAATCACTGAAGCTTTCTTT.

This clonotype showed up just a few times. A much larger clone lies one base from this, so it may be a read error. V usage is TRBV5-1 and J usage is TRBJ1-2, with TRBD1 as a possible D gene (6 bases). The CDR3 consists of 12 residues. Germline CDR1 SGHRS, CDR2 YFSETQ. The CDR3 DNA is TGCGCCAGCAGCTCAGGGGACTATGGCTACATCTTC. It encodes CASSSGDYGYIF.

CDR3 residues: CASSSDDGRGYGYTF. The CDR3 region has the DNA TGTGCCAGCAGTTCTGACGACGGGAGAGGCTACGGCTACACCTTC. The chain links TRBV6-6 to TRBJ1-2; D is unresolved. Germline V lookup: CDR1 MNHNY, CDR2 SVGAGI (reference sequence). V dropped 4 bases and J dropped 8 bases, with 20 bases sitting between them. This CDR3 has 15 residues.

In regard to this clonotype: Since the CDR3 does not end with the conserved phenylalanine or tryptophan, this likely comes from a read error. No DNA is shown, since the ends of the CDR3 on it are uncertain; the CDR3 is the one TCRdb lists. The chain couples TRBV6-6 to TRBJ1-2; the table's D call, TRBD1, has no DNA check behind it. In germline, CDR1 is MNHNY, CDR2 SVGAGI (reference sequence). The CDR3 length is 14 residues, termini included. The CDR3 protein is CANSPYRDFYGYII.

This clonotype appeared a few times. A much more abundant neighbour one base away suggests this may be a read error. This chain joins TRBV5-1 and TRBJ1-4, with a tentative D call TRBD1 (5 bases). Germline V gene data show CDR1 as SGHRS and CDR2 as YFSETQ. The CDR3 contains 14 residues. CDR3 bases: TGCGCCAGCAGCTTGCAAGGGGTTGGCGAAAAACTGTCTTTT. It specifies CASSLQGVGEKLSF.

The chain employs TRBV14 and TRBJ2-1; maybe TRBD1 (6 bases). This CDR3 has 15 amino acids. Trimming shortened V by 3 bases and J by 9 bases, and 18 bases separated the two germline ends. Germline CDR1 SGHDN, CDR2 FVKESK. This CDR3 is CASSHVRAGDIEQFF. The CDR3 nucleotides are TGTGCCAGCAGCCACGTTCGAGCAGGGGACATTGAGCAGTTCTTC.

This clonotype came up once. The chain carries TRBV6-5 and TRBJ2-2; 7 positions agree with TRBD1. Germline V lookup: CDR1 MNHEY, CDR2 SVGAGI. V was clipped by 5 bases and J by 0 bases; unmatched bases: 12. The CDR3 covers 18 residues. The CDR3 is CASSRRSPTGANTGELFF. CDR3 nucleotide sequence: TGTGCCAGCAGTCGTCGCTCTCCAACAGGGGCGAACACCGGGGAGCTGTTTTTT.

J is TRBJ2-1 and V is TRBV5-1; 7 bases fit TRBD1. CDR3 length: 15 amino acids. The germline V gene encodes CDR1 SGHRS and CDR2 YFSETQ. Trimming at V came to 4 bases and at J to 7 bases, leaving 11 bases not matched to a gene. CDR3 in amino acids: CASSQRTGYYNEQFF. CDR3 sequence (DNA): TGCGCCAGCAGCCAGCGGACAGGATACTATAATGAGCAGTTCTTC.

As for this clonotype: At one of its ends the junction is not consistent with the germline gene, which may arise from a read error. The rearrangement joins TRBV11-2 to TRBJ2-7; D not certain. The CDR3 totals 15 residues. Germline loops: CDR1 SGHAT, CDR2 FQNNGV. The CDR3 nucleotides read TGTGTCAACAGCTCCGGACGGCTTTACGCGCGCGAGCAGTGCTTC. Translation: CVNSSGRLYAREQCF.

On this clonotype itself: Its ends do not fully match the called genes, so a read error is possible. The chain uses TRBV6-6 and TRBJ1-5; D uncertain. The CDR3 runs 16 residues. Per germline, CDR1 MNHNY and CDR2 SVGAGI (reference sequence). The CDR3 region is CASSYYGTNSNQHQHF. The CDR3 DNA reads as TGTGCCAGCAGTTACTACGGTACCAATAGCAATCAGCACCAGCATTTT.

In the case of this clonotype: At one boundary the junction diverges from the germline segment, which might be a read error. This rearrangement joins TRBV7-9 to TRBJ2-7, with 7 bases identical to TRBD1. The CDR3 consists of 13 residues. Germline CDR1 reads SEHNR; CDR2 reads FQNEAQ (reference sequence). The CDR3 here is CVSSPGTAGEQCF. CDR3 sequence (DNA): TGTGTCAGCAGCCCGGGGACAGCCGGCGAGCAGTGCTTC.

This clonotype was seen just once. At one of its ends the junction is not consistent with the germline gene, which may arise from a read error. The chain is built from TRBV5-4 and TRBJ2-7, with 9 nucleotides matching TRBD2. The CDR3 has 15 residues. The germline CDR1 and CDR2 sequences are SGHNT and YYREEE (reference sequence). The CDR3 here is CASSSTSGSSYEQYF. The CDR3 bases are TGTGCCAGCAGCTCGACTAGCGGATCTTCCTACGAGCAGTATTTC.

A note on this clonotype: Sequence at one end of the junction differs from germline and may be a read error. This chain connects TRBV6-5 to TRBJ2-1; tentatively, D is TRBD2 (6 bases). Germline V gene sequence: CDR1 MNHEY, CDR2 SVGAGI. This CDR3 is 16 amino acids long. CDR3 sequence (DNA): TGTGTCAGCAGTTACTCTGGCCCGGGAGTGCGGAAAGAGCAGTTCTTC. Protein: CVSSYSGPGVRKEQFF.

The chain couples TRBV24-1 to TRBJ2-3; TRBD2 aligns across 9 bases. J lost 2 bases, V lost 9 bases, and 8 bases had no gene match. Per germline, CDR1 KGHDR and CDR2 SFDVKD. This CDR3 comprises 15 residues. This chain's CDR3 is CATGSQRGVTDTQYF. CDR3 bases: TGTGCCACCGGAAGTCAGCGGGGGGTCACAGATACGCAGTATTTT.

A remark on this clonotype: Since no conserved phenylalanine or tryptophan closes the CDR3, a read error is the likely cause. This chain uses TRBV6-6 with TRBJ2-5; perhaps TRBD1 as D (6 bases). Germline V gives CDR1 MNHNY, CDR2 SVGAGI (reference sequence). The V end was cut by 0 bases, the J end by 1 base, with 15 bases between. This CDR3 has 17 amino acids. The DNA for the CDR3 is TGTGCCAGCAGTTACTCGACTTACAGGGCTCCCCAAGAGACCCAGTACTGC. Translation gives CASSYSTYRAPQETQYC.

Many counts were recorded for this clonotype. J is TRBJ2-3 and V is TRBV24-1; the match to TRBD2 covers 8 bases. There are 14 residues in the CDR3. Trimming at V came to 4 bases and at J to 10 bases, leaving 9 bases not matched to a gene. Per germline, CDR1 KGHDR and CDR2 SFDVKD. The CDR3 DNA sequence: TGTGCCACCAGTGAGGCGGGGGGCAGGACGGCGCAGTATTTT. This codes for CATSEAGGRTAQYF.

Of note for this clonotype: A much larger clone is a single base away; this may be a read error. The chain links TRBV7-2 to TRBJ2-1; maybe TRBD1 (5 bases). This CDR3 has 13 amino acids. The germline V gene has CDR1 SGHTA and CDR2 FQGNSA. For the CDR3, the DNA is TGTGCCAGCAGCTTAGCCAAGGGGAATGAGCACTTCTTC. Amino acids: CASSLAKGNEHFF.

The chain joins TRBV14 to TRBJ2-1, with D possibly being TRBD1 or TRBD2 (5 bases each). The J call is in doubt because the DNA end fits TRBJ2-7 better. Germline-derived CDR1 and CDR2 are SGHDN and FVKESK. The CDR3 is 14 amino acids. The CDR3 loop is CASSQGRASRGQYF. CDR3 bases: TGTGCCAGCAGCCAGGGAAGGGCGTCGAGGGGGCAGTACTTC.

With regard to this clonotype: The junction departs from the called germline gene at one end, perhaps through a read error. The chain employs TRBV29-1 and TRBJ2-7; TRBD2 aligns across 7 bases. Germline-derived CDR1 and CDR2 are SQVTM and ANQGSEA. CDR3 size: 15 residues. For the CDR3, the DNA is TGCAGCGATGAAGATCCTGGCGGGAGATCCTACGAGCAGTACTTC. Its protein product is CSDEDPGGRSYEQYF.

About this clonotype: This could be a read error, since a much larger clone is one nucleotide away. Because it lacks the conserved phenylalanine or tryptophan at the end, this CDR3 is likely a read error. The chain uses TRBV15 and TRBJ1-2; tentative D call: TRBD1 (5 bases). The germline V gene encodes CDR1 LNHNV and CDR2 YYDKDF (reference sequence). The CDR3 covers 17 residues. With 0 bases removed from V and 3 bases from J, the gap between germline ends came to 17 bases. This CDR3 reads CATSRDRFGGADYGYTI. The CDR3 nucleotides are TGTGCCACCAGCAGAGATCGATTTGGAGGGGCGGACTATGGCTACACCATC.

This chain uses TRBV29-1 with TRBJ2-4, with D possibly called TRBD1 or TRBD2 (5 bases each). Germline loops: CDR1 SQVTM, CDR2 ANQGSEA. The length of the CDR3 is 13 residues. CDR3 sequence: CRIGLLRGDEQYF. The CDR3 DNA reads TGCAGGATTGGACTGCTTAGAGGGGATGAGCAGTACTTC.

As for this clonotype: This CDR3 fails to terminate in the conserved phenylalanine or tryptophan, so it likely reflects a read error. J is TRBJ2-5 and V is TRBV5-4, with D possibly being TRBD1 or TRBD2 (5 bases each). CDR3 size: 15 residues. Between the trimmed V and J ends, which lost 9 bases and 1 base, there was a span of 19 bases. CDR1 and CDR2 from the germline V gene are SGHNT and YYREEE (reference sequence). The CDR3 reads CANSLNGDGQETQYL. The CDR3 region has the DNA TGTGCCAATAGCTTGAACGGGGACGGCCAAGAGACCCAGTACCTC.

For this clonotype: This is likely a read error, given that the CDR3 carries no conserved phenylalanine or tryptophan at its end. The limits of the CDR3 on the DNA are not certain, so only TCRdb's listed CDR3 is given. V usage is TRBV11-1 and J usage is TRBJ1-6; the table's D call, TRBD1, was not checked against the DNA. Germline loops: CDR1 SGHAT, CDR2 FQDESV (reference sequence). Counting both end residues, the CDR3 totals 13 amino acids. The CDR3 protein is CASSRTLVSHIHL.

This chain joins TRBV19 and TRBJ2-1, with 10 bases that match TRBD2. Germline V gene data show CDR1 as LNHDA and CDR2 as SQIVND (reference sequence). V dropped 6 bases and J dropped 5; count of bases not matched to a gene: 4. The CDR3 covers 14 residues. The DNA for the CDR3 is TGTGCCAGTAGCGTTAGCGGGAGGAACAATGAGCAGTTCTTC. It specifies CASSVSGRNNEQFF.

As for this clonotype: Because it lacks the conserved phenylalanine or tryptophan at the end, this CDR3 is likely a read error. The DNA is left out, because the CDR3 cannot be placed on it with certainty; the CDR3 is given as TCRdb lists it. The gene calls are TRBV21-1 and TRBJ1-4. TRBV21-1 is a recognized pseudogene. Counting both end residues, the CDR3 totals 16 amino acids. The CDR3 region is CASSTPPDGGKEKLFL.

The chain has TRBV11-2 and TRBJ1-5; weak D call: TRBD1 (6 bases). V was shortened by 1 base and J by 3 bases, with 16 bases between the two germline ends. Germline-derived CDR1 and CDR2 are SGHAT and FQNNGV. There are 17 residues in the CDR3. The CDR3 DNA is TGTGCCAGCAGCTTAGTAAGGATAACAGGGACCAATCAGCCCCAGCATTTT. It yields the protein CASSLVRITGTNQPQHF.

The V call is TRBV6-6, the J call TRBJ1-2; no firm D call. Germline V gene sequence: CDR1 MNHNY, CDR2 SVGAGI (reference sequence). V was clipped by 5 bases and J by 10 bases, with 20 bases between them. The CDR3 is made up of 14 amino acids. The DNA of the CDR3 is TGTGCCAGCAGTCCAAGGACGAGGGCGATCGACTACACCTTC. Translation gives CASSPRTRAIDYTF.